These 17 T cell receptor beta chains originate from one sample sequenced in a study of T-cell memory formation after mild COVID-19. TCRdb re-called the 5' RACE reads through MiXCR, storing one row per CDR3 protein. The profile shows roughly 240,000 distinct CDR3 sequences, about 17% of them singletons. Input material: PBMCs or a T cell subset sorted from them (not recorded which). The receptors originated from a man aged 18 to 30 who had mild COVID-19 (a few samples of this study predate the infection). Cell type and time point are not known.

The rearrangement joins TRBV20-1 to TRBJ1-2; 9 bases line up with TRBD1. The germline V gene encodes CDR1 DFQATT and CDR2 SNEGSKA (reference sequence). This CDR3 is 16 amino acids long. J gave up 4 bases and V 0 bases, and 9 bases lay outside the gene matches. The CDR3 sequence is CSARDKGQGLAYGYTF. In nucleotides, the CDR3 is TGCAGTGCTAGAGATAAGGGACAGGGCCTCGCCTATGGCTACACCTTC.

This rearrangement joins TRBV5-1 to TRBJ2-2; D is perhaps TRBD1 (6 bases). This CDR3 has 15 residues. V was cut by 3 bases and J by 3 bases, with 12 bases left in between. Germline V gene sequence: CDR1 SGHRS, CDR2 YFSETQ. Here the CDR3 reads CASSSVGAYTGELFF. CDR3 sequence (DNA): TGCGCCAGCAGCTCGGTGGGGGCCTACACCGGGGAGCTGTTTTTT.

The chain has TRBV20-1 and TRBJ1-6; 10 bases fit TRBD1. The CDR3 has 14 residues. V trimming: 6 bases; J trimming: 4 bases; junction bases outside the gene matches: 3. Germline CDR1 and CDR2: DFQATT and SNEGSKA (reference sequence). As DNA, the CDR3 is TGCAGTGCGGGACAGGGGACTTATAATTCACCCCTCCACTTT. As protein: CSAGQGTYNSPLHF.

The gene calls are TRBV2 and TRBJ2-2; a weak D match, TRBD2 (6 bases). The CDR3 covers 14 residues. The V gene's germline CDR1 is SNHLY and CDR2 FYNNEI. The germline V and J ends were trimmed by 6 bases and 5 bases, with 13 bases remaining between them. Here the CDR3 reads CASRTFGGTGELFF. In DNA, the CDR3 is TGTGCCAGCAGGACCTTCGGGGGAACCGGGGAGCTGTTTTTT.

The V gene is TRBV5-1, the J gene TRBJ2-1; 8 positions agree with TRBD1. CDR1 and CDR2 from the germline V gene are SGHRS and YFSETQ. This CDR3 spans 14 amino acids. V shed 4 bases and J 8 bases; nucleotides not matched to a gene: 8. In DNA, the CDR3 is TGCGCCAGCAGCAGAGGGACAGGCGGGGATGAGCAGTTCTTC. It translates to CASSRGTGGDEQFF.

The rearrangement joins TRBV12-3 or TRBV12-4 to TRBJ2-2; D gene unclear. V lost 5 bases to trimming and J lost 3 bases, with 13 bases between them. The CDR3 extends over 15 amino acids. CDR3 sequence: CASSLGRHYTGELFF. In DNA form, the CDR3 reads TGTGCCAGCAGTCTAGGACGGCACTACACCGGGGAGCTGTTTTTT.

The chain is built from TRBV6-2 or TRBV6-3 and TRBJ2-7; the D is unclear. The V end was cut by 6 bases, the J end by 3 bases, with 9 bases between. This CDR3 region has 12 residues. Germline CDR1 reads MNHEY; CDR2 reads SVGEGT. CDR3 DNA sequence: TGTGCCAGCAGCCGCCTCATCTACGAGCAGTACTTC. Translated: CASSRLIYEQYF.

In its sample, this clonotype was seen a few times. The chain joins TRBV11-2 to TRBJ2-1; D gene unclear. CDR1 is SGHAT and CDR2 is FQNNGV in the germline V gene. The ends were cut back, 2 bases at V and 3 bases at J, with 11 bases in the middle. This CDR3 has 15 residues. The CDR3 sequence is CASSLNRGDYNEQFF. DNA for the CDR3: TGTGCCAGCAGCTTAAACCGTGGGGACTACAATGAGCAGTTCTTC.

The chain uses TRBV9 and TRBJ2-3; D ambiguous. V dropped 0 bases and J dropped 4 bases, with 12 bases sitting between them. Germline V lookup: CDR1 SGDLS, CDR2 YYNGEE. The CDR3 sequence is 15 residues long. DNA for the CDR3: TGTGCCAGCAGCGTAGAATCCTGGTCGGCAGATACGCAGTATTTT. Its protein product is CASSVESWSADTQYF.

The V gene is TRBV12-3 or TRBV12-4, the J gene TRBJ2-3, with D possibly TRBD1 on 6 matching bases. The CDR3 covers 15 residues. V was pared by 6 bases and J by 1 base, with 14 bases between. This CDR3 is CASRSTGLGTDTQYF. The DNA of the CDR3 is TGTGCCAGCAGGTCTACAGGGTTGGGCACAGATACGCAGTATTTT.

The chain is built from TRBV7-9 and TRBJ1-1, with D tentatively TRBD1 (5 bases). This CDR3 comprises 14 residues. Germline V gene data show CDR1 as SEHNR and CDR2 as FQNEAQ (reference sequence). Trimming stripped 5 bases from V and 4 bases from J, with 14 bases between. The CDR3 nucleotides read TGTGCCAGCAGCCACGGGGAGGGGACCACTGAAGCTTTCTTT. As protein: CASSHGEGTTEAFF.

The V and J genes are TRBV4-1 and TRBJ2-7; D perhaps matches TRBD1 (5 bases). Germline CDR1 MGHRA, CDR2 YSYEKL. This CDR3 is built from 16 residues. V was trimmed by 1 base and J by 2 bases, leaving 15 bases between them. In DNA form, the CDR3 reads TGCGCCAGCAGCCAAGTAGAAACAGGACAAGCCTACGAGCAGTACTTC. It specifies CASSQVETGQAYEQYF.

This clonotype was observed a few times. This rearrangement joins TRBV12-5 to TRBJ2-5; D is possibly TRBD2 (6 bases). The germline V gene has CDR1 LGHNT and CDR2 FRNRAP. The CDR3 loop spans 15 amino acids. With 0 bases removed from V and 2 bases from J, the gap between germline ends came to 10 bases. In DNA form, the CDR3 reads TGTGCTAGTGGTTTGGTAAGCCGGGGGCAAGAGACCCAGTACTTC. It yields the protein CASGLVSRGQETQYF.

The chain combines TRBV3-1 with TRBJ2-2, with 8 positions matching TRBD1. V was pared by 4 bases and J by 5 bases, with 6 bases of the junction left unmatched. CDR3 length: 15 amino acids. CDR1 and CDR2 (germline): LGHDT, YNNKEL (reference sequence). The CDR3 protein is CASSPGTGETGELFF. The CDR3 DNA reads as TGTGCCAGCAGCCCCGGGACAGGAGAGACCGGGGAGCTGTTTTTT.

This clonotype was detected only a few times. This chain uses TRBV5-1 with TRBJ2-3; 7 bases map to TRBD2. Trimming cost V 0 bases and J 3 bases; bases outside gene matches: 13. The CDR3 covers 18 residues. Germline V gene lookup returns CDR1 SGHRS and CDR2 YFSETQ. The CDR3 is CASSLGIFRGVKTDTQYF. The CDR3 region has the DNA TGCGCCAGCAGCTTGGGTATTTTCCGGGGGGTCAAGACAGATACGCAGTATTTT.

This clonotype appeared a few times. V is TRBV5-1 and J is TRBJ2-2; TRBD2 agrees at 7 bases. In germline, CDR1 is SGHRS, CDR2 YFSETQ. The CDR3 runs to 17 residues. V was clipped by 4 bases and J by 6 bases; unmatched bases: 15. CDR3 protein: CASSTGPSGHRAGELFF. The CDR3 nucleotides read TGCGCCAGCAGCACTGGACCTAGCGGCCATAGGGCCGGGGAGCTGTTTTTT.

This chain connects TRBV12-3 or TRBV12-4 to TRBJ2-1; D is undetermined. The CDR3 is 15 amino acids. The V and J ends lost 2 bases and 8 bases respectively, with 16 bases between them. CDR3 nucleotide sequence: TGTGCCAGCAGTTTATGCCTGACGTCCTGGGATGAGCAGTTCTTC. This codes for CASSLCLTSWDEQFF.